Listed below are T cell receptor beta chains from one sample, sequenced in a study of Graves' ophthalmopathy and Graves' hyperthyroidism. TCRdb fed the multiplex PCR reads into MiXCR, producing one record per CDR3 protein. Of about 660,000 distinct CDR3 sequences in the sample, over 40% are singletons; the top ten hold over 2.5%. The specimen sequenced was peripheral blood. The receptors were sampled from an adult man with Graves' ophthalmopathy. Each CDR3 is given with its conserved first and last residue. The D gene is left open where the match is weak. A row's size may be missing; if present it is once, few, many or a size class.

>TRBV5-1|-|TRBJ1-4|-
CASSGQNTEKLFF
TGCGCCAGCAGTGGACAGAACACTGAAAAACTGTTTTTT
>TRBV25-1|-|TRBJ2-2|-
CAISEKAGTGELFF
TGTGCCATCAGTGAGAAGGCTGGCACCGGGGAGCTGTTTTTT
>TRBV29-1|-|TRBJ2-3|-
CSVATSPFTDTQYF
TGCAGCGTGGCTACTAGTCCCTTCACAGATACGCAGTATTTT
>TRBV10-3|-|TRBJ1-2|-
CASSYAGEYGYTF
TGTGCCAGCAGTTACGCAGGGGAGTATGGCTACACCTTC
>TRBV29-1|-|TRBJ2-7|TRBD1
CSVEGTGHLYEQYF
TGCAGCGTTGAAGGGACAGGGCACCTATACGAGCAGTACTTC
>TRBV6-6|many|TRBJ1-5|-
CASSSPQGNQPQHF
TGTGCCAGCAGTTCCCCGCAGGGCAATCAGCCCCAGCATTTT
>TRBV29-1|-|TRBJ1-2|TRBD1
CSATGDAGCTF
TGCAGCGCCACAGGGGACGCTGGCTGCACCTTC
>TRBV3-1|many|TRBJ2-7|-
CASSQVGEQYF
TGTGCCAGCAGCCAAGTCGGCGAGCAGTACTTC
>TRBV7-2|-|TRBJ1-1|-
CARSPGLMNTEAFF
TGTGCTAGGTCCCCCGGACTCATGAACACTGAAGCTTTCTTT
>TRBV7-8|-|TRBJ2-7|-
CASSLEQYF
TGTGCCAGCAGCTTAGAGCAGTACTTC
>TRBV7-8|many|TRBJ1-2|TRBD1
CASSLDGGRGHGYTF
TGTGCCAGCAGCTTAGACGGCGGCAGGGGGCATGGCTACACCTTC
>TRBV7-9|many|TRBJ2-7|TRBD2
CASSSPGTRPLEQYF
TGTGCCAGCAGCTCTCCCGGGACTAGGCCGCTCGAGCAGTACTTC
>TRBV2|many|TRBJ1-3|-
CARNDRSSGNTIYF
TGTGCCAGAAACGACAGATCCTCTGGAAACACCATATATTTT
>TRBV7-2|-|TRBJ2-7|TRBD2
CASSLSIAGGSYEQYF
TGTGCCAGCAGCCTTTCAATAGCGGGGGGATCCTACGAGCAGTACTTC
>TRBV6-5|many|TRBJ2-5|TRBD1
CASSQTPPGQGQETQYF
TGTGCCAGCAGTCAAACGCCGCCGGGACAGGGCCAAGAGACCCAGTACTTC
>TRBV12-3/TRBV12-4|few|TRBJ2-1|-
CASTAYRGSYNEQFF
TGTGCCAGCACCGCGTACCGGGGCTCCTACAATGAGCAGTTCTTC
>TRBV6-5|-|TRBJ2-6|TRBD1
CASSYSGDSGANVLTF
TGTGCCAGCAGTTACTCGGGGGACAGTGGGGCCAACGTCCTGACTTTC
>TRBV7-9|many|TRBJ1-2|TRBD1
CASSYTRDRGLYGYTF
TGTGCCAGCAGCTACACACGGGACAGGGGGCTGTATGGCTACACCTTC
>TRBV10-3|-|TRBJ2-7|TRBD2
CAIGASGAPHEQYF
TGTGCCATCGGGGCTAGCGGGGCCCCCCACGAGCAGTACTTC
>TRBV20-1|-|TRBJ1-6|-
CSARRMGGGNSPLHF
TGCAGTGCTAGAAGGATGGGGGGTGGTAATTCACCCCTCCACTTT